Shown below are 18 T cell receptor beta chains from a single sample sequenced in a study of shared clonotypes between healthy human individuals. The method was immunoSEQ multiplex PCR; TCRdb's version includes in-frame clones alone and lacks a portion of them. The sample consists of about 2.1 million clones, over 85% of them appearing once. Naive CD8 isolation took CD45RO-negative cells positively selected for CCR7 and excluded terminally differentiated effector memory CD45RA+ cells. The source material was naive CD8+ T cells from PBMCs. These receptors were collected from a man between 18 and 29 years old in good health. Some clones in this sample may be carry-over from other donors' samples.

The chain recombines TRBV11-2 with TRBJ2-5; D possibly corresponds to TRBD1 (6 bases). There are 15 residues in the CDR3. Trimming cost V 0 bases and J 3 bases, with 11 bases left between them. Looked up from germline, CDR1 is SGHAT and CDR2 is FQNNGV. This CDR3 is CASSLDANREETQYF. The CDR3, as DNA: TGTGCCAGCAGCTTAGACGCAAACAGGGAAGAGACCCAGTACTTC. The variable domain in full, completed from reference TRBV11-2 and TRBJ2-5, reads EAGVAQSPRYKIIEKRQSVAFWCNPISGHATLYWYQQILGQGPKLLIQFQNNGVVDDSQLPKDRFSAERLKGVDSTLKIQPAKLEDSAVYLCASSLDANREETQYFGPGTRLLVL.

The J gene is TRBJ2-7, the V gene TRBV29-1; 11 nucleotides agree with TRBD1. With V trimmed by 3 bases and J by 2 bases, 3 bases remained unmatched. This CDR3 contains 14 residues. Germline loops: CDR1 SQVTM, CDR2 ANQGSEA. For the CDR3, the DNA is TGCAGCGTTGAGACGGGACAGGGGGCCTACGAGCAGTACTTC. This encodes CSVETGQGAYEQYF.

The CDR3 region has the DNA TGTGCCAGTAATTCCCCCGCCGACAGCTCCACCTACGAGCAGTACTTC. Translation: CASNSPADSSTYEQYF. V usage is TRBV19 and J usage is TRBJ2-7; TRBD1 is a possible D gene (5 bases). CDR1 is LNHDA and CDR2 is SQIVND in the germline V gene (reference sequence). This CDR3 has 16 amino acids. V lost 7 bases and J lost 2, with 21 bases in between.

The rearrangement links TRBV6-6 to TRBJ1-5; 7 positions agree with TRBD1. The CDR3 is 15 residues long. The germline V gene encodes CDR1 MNHNY and CDR2 SVGAGI (reference sequence). Unmatched junction bases numbered 8, after V lost 5 bases and J lost 4 bases. This CDR3 is CASSPDRSVNQPQHF. DNA for the CDR3: TGTGCCAGCAGTCCGGACAGGTCCGTAAATCAGCCCCAGCATTTT.

As for this clone: Other DNA sequences in the same sample also yield this CDR3. The chain links TRBV28 to TRBJ2-1; a possible D gene is TRBD2 (5 bases). Between the trimmed V and J ends, which lost 5 bases and 7 bases, there was a span of 9 bases. This CDR3 is built from 12 residues. Per the germline V gene, CDR1 is MDHEN and CDR2 is SYDVKM. This CDR3 is CASSTSGNEQFF. The CDR3, as DNA: TGTGCCAGCAGTACTAGTGGGAATGAGCAGTTCTTC.

The J gene is TRBJ2-3, the V gene TRBV7-9; possible D gene TRBD1, 6 bases. Germline V gene lookup returns CDR1 SEHNR and CDR2 FQNEAQ (reference sequence). V lost 5 bases and J 0 bases, leaving 15 bases between the germline ends. This CDR3 has 16 residues. The chain's CDR3 is CASSANRVTSTDTQYF. DNA for the CDR3: TGTGCCAGCAGCGCCAACAGGGTAACTAGCACAGATACGCAGTATTTT.

The CDR3 here is CASSQGRQGYYEQYF. CDR3 in DNA: TGCGCCAGCAGCCAAGGGAGACAGGGGTACTACGAGCAGTACTTC. This chain joins TRBV4-3 and TRBJ2-7; the match to TRBD1 covers 8 bases. V was pared by 1 base and J by 3 bases, with 5 bases of the junction left unmatched. Germline-derived CDR1 and CDR2 are LGHNA and YSLEER. The CDR3 extends over 15 amino acids.

This clone was observed a single time. V gene TRBV9 combines with J gene TRBJ1-1; a possible D gene is TRBD1 (5 bases). With 4 bases removed from V and 10 bases from J, the gap between germline ends came to 20 bases. Germline CDR1 is SGDLS and CDR2 is YYNGEE. This CDR3 is built from 14 residues. The DNA for the CDR3 is TGTGCCAGCAGCTCTGGATTGGGGCTTAGGTTAGCTTTCTTT. Translated, it gives CASSSGLGLRLAFF.

The chain carries TRBV7-8 and TRBJ2-1; the match to TRBD2 covers 7 bases. CDR1 is SGHVS, CDR2 FQNEAQ, per germline. This CDR3 spans 14 amino acids. Trimming cost V 2 bases and J 14 bases; bases outside gene matches: 12. The CDR3 loop reads CASSLRVTAGEEFF. CDR3 bases: TGTGCCAGCAGCTTAAGAGTTACGGCGGGAGAGGAGTTCTTC.

As for this clone: The sample has other DNA sequences that encode this CDR3 too. The chain employs TRBV27 and TRBJ2-1; D gene uncertain. Trimming left V 6 bases short and J 4 bases short, with 7 bases between. CDR1 is MNHEY and CDR2 is SMNVEV in the germline V gene (reference sequence). The CDR3 has 12 amino acids. The CDR3, as DNA: TGTGCCAGCAGAACCCATTACAATGAGCAGTTCTTC. Its protein product is CASRTHYNEQFF.

The table lists this clone with a count of one. The chain links TRBV7-9 to TRBJ2-3, with 8 nucleotides matching TRBD2. Germline CDR1 SEHNR, CDR2 FQNEAQ (reference sequence). This CDR3 region has 17 residues. Trimming took 5 bases from V and 4 from J; bases not matched to a gene: 14. The CDR3 coding sequence is TGTGCCAGCAGCCCACCTGGGGACGGGAGGGCGGCAGATACGCAGTATTTT. Encoded protein: CASSPPGDGRAADTQYF.

The V call is TRBV6-5, the J call TRBJ1-2; D is unclear. Germline CDR1 and CDR2: MNHEY and SVGAGI. Trimming shortened V by 2 bases and J by 0 bases, and 7 bases separated the two germline ends. The CDR3 totals 14 residues. The CDR3 spells CASSYGQANYGYTF. CDR3 DNA: TGTGCCAGCAGTTACGGCCAGGCTAACTATGGCTACACCTTC.

V and J are TRBV11-2 and TRBJ2-3; D is ambiguous. The germline V gene encodes CDR1 SGHAT and CDR2 FQNNGV. Trimming shortened V by 3 bases and J by 5 bases, and 9 bases separated the two germline ends. The CDR3 extends over 13 amino acids. The CDR3 DNA sequence: TGTGCCAGCAGCTTGGGGATTGGAGATACGCAGTATTTT. It yields the protein CASSLGIGDTQYF.

V and J are TRBV5-1 and TRBJ2-3; weak D call: TRBD2 (5 bases). This CDR3 region has 15 residues. The germline V gene encodes CDR1 SGHRS and CDR2 YFSETQ. Trimming left V 5 bases short and J 1 base short, with 14 bases between. The CDR3 loop reads CASSLFLGGTDTQYF. CDR3 DNA: TGCGCCAGCAGTCTTTTCCTCGGGGGCACAGATACGCAGTATTTT.

The chain recombines TRBV9 with TRBJ2-5; a weak D match, TRBD1 (5 bases). V was cut by 4 bases and J by 5 bases, with 15 bases left in between. The CDR3 totals 14 residues. The germline V gene has CDR1 SGDLS and CDR2 YYNGEE. The CDR3 DNA is TGTGCCAGCAGCCCAAGAGTGGGGCGGGAGACCCAGTACTTC. Translated: CASSPRVGRETQYF.

The chain recombines TRBV10-3 with TRBJ2-5, with D maybe TRBD2 (6 bases). Trimming cost V 0 bases and J 5 bases, with 19 bases left between them. The germline V gene has CDR1 ENHRY and CDR2 SYGVKD. The CDR3 spans 17 residues. The CDR3 DNA sequence: TGTGCCATCAGTGAGTCGACGACGGGAGAGGGCTGGGAGACCCAGTACTTC. Translation: CAISESTTGEGWETQYF.

The chain is built from TRBV7-3 and TRBJ2-1; TRBD2 aligns across 10 bases. V was clipped by 5 bases and J by 8 bases; unmatched bases: 9. This CDR3 spans 15 amino acids. CDR1 and CDR2 (germline): SGHTA, FQGTGA. The CDR3 reads CASSILAGALDEQFF. In nucleotides, the CDR3 is TGTGCCAGCAGCATTCTAGCGGGAGCACTGGATGAGCAGTTCTTC.

This clone was counted a few times. This rearrangement joins TRBV2 to TRBJ1-2, with D possibly matching TRBD1 (6 bases). The CDR3 runs 12 residues. Deletions cut 7 bases from V and 3 bases from J, with 9 bases between. CDR1 and CDR2 from the germline V gene are SNHLY and FYNNEI. CDR3 in amino acids: CASMEGDYGYTF. In nucleotides, the CDR3 is TGTGCCAGCATGGAGGGGGACTATGGCTACACCTTC. The complete variable domain, with remaining parts taken from reference TRBV2 and TRBJ1-2, reads EPEVTQTPSHQVTQMGQEVILRCVPISNHLYFYWYRQILGQKVEFLVSFYNNEISEKSEIFDDQFSVERPDGSNFTLKIRSTKLEDSAMYFCASMEGDYGYTFGSGTRLTVV.